Here is one TCR beta chain with its context. There is no known antigen for this receptor. No clone much larger than this one lies a single base away; base qualities are absent. TCRbeta CDR3 regions were amplified from genomic DNA using the immunoSEQ Assay, a bias-controlled multiplex PCR. The study's processing was this. The number of nucleated cells in each sample was estimated by amplification of reference gene primers within the assay. To quantify the absolute abundance of each unique TCRbeta CDR3 rearrangement, sequence reads were collapsed and filtered. For each sample, productive Simpson clonality was calculated as the square root of Simpson's diversity index over productive rearrangements. The source is immuneACCESS, and TCRdb retained only in-frame sequences with V and J called. Part of the clones is not carried over; for the studies checked, unresolved V genes explain less than half of this, and the remainder is unexplained. Clone size and the V and J calls come from that table; the DNA yielded D and trimming. The sample has 390,000 or so clones on record, about 87% of them singletons. The ten biggest clones cover about 10% of the sample.

One collaborating source in Seattle enrolled patients during active infection and followed them longitudinally through the course of disease. Collaborating institutions collected whole blood in K2EDTA tubes following their own protocols. For TCRbeta analysis, collaborators shipped samples as frozen whole blood, isolated PBMCs, or DNA extracted from either of those sample types. This sample stems from a study of blood T cell repertoires in COVID-19 (dated by TCRdb to between 2020 and 2021). Study-wide context: Samples covering the acute and convalescent phases of COVID-19 were provided by collaborators in the United States, Italy and Spain. Samples were obtained from the ongoing ImmuneRACE study (first 160 participants) and from 1,000 to 1,500 subjects provided by 6 global collaborators. The prospective study material was composed of cDNA or gDNA derived from T cells, B-cell-depleted T cells, or PBMCs. A de-identified subject ID, COVID-19 status, age in years and sex were almost always included in the sample metadata. Where HLA class I and class II types were available, the types were taken from metadata supplied by the sample provider, not from assay-based typing. The dataset comprised deeply sampled blood TCRbeta repertoires from subjects exposed to, actively infected with, or recovered from COVID-19. The repertoires were released in a freely available public database meant as a resource for research on the immune response to SARS-CoV-2.

Results and caveats for the whole study, not just this receptor: Clinical and demographic metadata were provided uncurated, with the amount varying by source and participant.

From cysteine to phenylalanine, the CDR3 is 13 amino acids long. The CDR3 DNA has 39 bases and is translated from base 1. V is reduced by 6 bases and J by 1 base, leaving a spacing of 10 bases between them. CDR1 is given as SGHRS and CDR2 as YFSETQ, both from the germline V gene. The sequence is built from TRBV5-1 and TRBJ1-1, with no confident D gene call. Sequenced input: peripheral blood. This receptor was identified in a woman between 25 and 40 years old with COVID-19, enrolled during active disease. The bases read TGCGCCAGCACCCGGGGAGAGAACACTGAAGCTTTCTTT. This yields the protein CASTRGENTEAFF.